The next 13 T cell receptor beta chains were all read from a single sample in a study of blood T cell repertoires in COVID-19. Some clones are missing from TCRdb's copy, which holds only in-frame ones; the method was immunoSEQ multiplex PCR. The sample carries about 260,000 clones, 80% to 85% recorded once. The sequencing input was peripheral blood. Every receptor here comes from a man aged 60-69 years with acute or convalescent COVID-19.

V is TRBV19 and J is TRBJ2-5; TRBD1 is a possible D gene (5 bases). V was shortened by 0 bases and J by 12 bases, with 11 bases between the two germline ends. The germline gives CDR1 LNHDA, CDR2 SQIVND (reference sequence). The CDR3 is 12 residues long. In DNA form, the CDR3 reads TGTGCCAGTAGTATAGAAGGCAGGGCAAAGTACTTC. Its protein is CASSIEGRAKYF.

V gene TRBV7-2 combines with J gene TRBJ2-7; D ambiguous. CDR1 and CDR2 (germline): SGHTA, FQGNSA. The CDR3 runs 14 residues. V was trimmed by 5 bases and J by 2 bases, leaving 13 bases between them. The CDR3 sequence: CASSAYLTTYEQYF. CDR3 nucleotide sequence: TGTGCCAGCAGCGCCTACCTAACGACCTACGAGCAGTACTTC.

In nucleotides, the CDR3 is TGTGCCAGCAGCCGGGTGGATAGCAATCAGCCCCAGCATTTT. Translation gives CASSRVDSNQPQHF. The chain carries TRBV9 and TRBJ1-5; unclear D gene. The length of the CDR3 is 14 residues. Germline values: CDR1 SGDLS, CDR2 YYNGEE. The V end was cut by 4 bases, the J end by 0 bases, with 8 bases between. Based on the CDR3 plus reference TRBV9 and TRBJ1-5, the full variable domain is DSGVTQTPKHLITATGQRVTLRCSPRSGDLSVYWYQQSLDQGLQFLIQYYNGEERAKGNILERFSAQQFPDLHSELNLSSLELGDSALYFCASSRVDSNQPQHFGDGTRLSIL.

V and J are TRBV4-1 and TRBJ1-2, with D hard to call. Germline CDR1 and CDR2: MGHRA and YSYEKL. This CDR3 comprises 14 residues. Trimming took 1 base from V and 4 from J, leaving 10 bases between them. The CDR3 reads CASSQAQRSYGYTF. In DNA, the CDR3 is TGCGCCAGCAGCCAAGCTCAGCGATCCTATGGCTACACCTTC.

The chain recombines TRBV11-3 with TRBJ1-2; D not resolved. The ends were cut back, 2 bases at V and 0 bases at J, with 10 bases in the middle. The CDR3 is 15 amino acids. Germline V CDR1 and CDR2: SGHNT, YENEEA. CDR3 residues: CASSLSRGANYGYTF. In DNA, the CDR3 is TGTGCCAGCAGCTTATCCCGAGGCGCTAACTATGGCTACACCTTC.

The rearrangement links TRBV12-3 or TRBV12-4 to TRBJ2-7, with a possible D match to TRBD2 (6 bases). Trimming cost V 6 bases and J 4 bases, with 13 bases left between them. The CDR3 loop spans 13 amino acids. The CDR3: CASSWAGRYEQYF. The CDR3 DNA is TGTGCCAGCAGCTGGGCGGGAAGATACGAGCAGTACTTC.

The J gene is TRBJ2-2, the V gene TRBV4-3, with 9 bases identical to TRBD1. The CDR3 extends over 16 amino acids. The J segment lost 5 bases and the V segment lost 1 base, leaving 5 bases of the junction unmatched. Germline loops: CDR1 LGHNA, CDR2 YSLEER. This chain's CDR3 is CASSQGTGEWTGELFF. In DNA, the CDR3 is TGCGCCAGCAGCCAAGGGACAGGGGAGTGGACCGGGGAGCTGTTTTTT.

The chain carries TRBV27 and TRBJ1-2, with TRBD1 identical over 9 bases. Losses at the gene ends were 10 bases for V and 8 bases for J; bases not matched to a gene: 11. Per germline, CDR1 MNHEY and CDR2 SMNVEV (reference sequence). This CDR3 contains 13 residues. The CDR3 coding sequence is TGTGCCACCAGGGGAGGACAGGGGTGGGGCTACACCTTC. It encodes CATRGGQGWGYTF.

The chain is built from TRBV12-3 or TRBV12-4 and TRBJ2-5; 7 nucleotides match TRBD1. V was clipped by 5 bases and J by 3 bases; unmatched bases: 3. The CDR3 sequence is 13 residues long. Here the CDR3 reads CASSRDREETQYF. The CDR3 coding sequence is TGTGCCAGCAGTCGCGACAGGGAAGAGACCCAGTACTTC.

This clone came up once. This chain connects TRBV15 to TRBJ1-5; weak D call: TRBD1 (5 bases). V was shortened by 2 bases and J by 1 base, with 15 bases between the two germline ends. The length of the CDR3 is 17 residues. Germline CDR1 reads LNHNV; CDR2 reads YYDKDF (reference sequence). As DNA, the CDR3 is TGTGCCACCAGCAGACCCATTGACAGAAGGAGCAATCAGCCCCAGCATTTT. Residues: CATSRPIDRRSNQPQHF.

The V gene is TRBV30, the J gene TRBJ2-5, with 7 bases matching TRBD2. The CDR3 sequence is 13 residues long. In germline, CDR1 is GTSNPN, CDR2 SVGIG (reference sequence). V lost 3 bases to trimming and J lost 10 bases; unmatched junction nucleotides: 11. In DNA form, the CDR3 reads TGTGCCTGGAGCGCCACCGGGACTAAGGGCCAGTACTTC. Encoded protein: CAWSATGTKGQYF.

This clone has just one count. The rearrangement joins TRBV5-1 to TRBJ2-3, with D unresolved. V gave up 0 bases and J gave up 2 bases, with 13 bases separating them. Germline CDR1 and CDR2: SGHRS and YFSETQ. The CDR3 extends over 16 amino acids. CDR3 sequence: CASSLGALLPTDTQYF. The CDR3 DNA reads TGCGCCAGCAGCTTGGGGGCCCTTCTACCCACAGATACGCAGTATTTT.

The chain links TRBV11-1 to TRBJ2-3, with D hard to call. Between the trimmed V and J ends, which lost 5 bases and 1 base, there was a span of 13 bases. This CDR3 spans 15 amino acids. Germline lookup yields CDR1 SGHAT and CDR2 FQDESV (reference sequence). This CDR3 is CASSPTQHRTDTQYF. As DNA, the CDR3 is TGTGCCAGCAGCCCTACACAGCATCGCACAGATACGCAGTATTTT.